The 22 T cell receptor beta chains in this list originate from one sample, sequenced in a study of a mutant IDH1 vaccine in newly diagnosed glioma. Sequencing used immunoSEQ multiplex PCR; TCRdb keeps in-frame clones, though not all of them. This table has under 150,000 clones, roughly 88% appearing once. Time point given: week 11, during vaccination. A 20-mer mutant IDH1 peptide at 300 ug was injected subcutaneously with topical imiquimod. These receptors' antigens are unknown. This sample comprised PBMCs, obtained from a glioma patient whose treatment included an IDH1 peptide vaccine. Receptors originate from a woman aged 45-59 years with glioma.

The genes are TRBV6-1 and TRBJ2-5; TRBD2 matches at 7 bases. This CDR3 contains 15 residues. The germline V gene encodes CDR1 MNHNS and CDR2 SASEGT. The V gene end was trimmed by 5 bases and the J gene end by 7 bases; junction bases not matched to a gene: 13. The CDR3 DNA is TGTGCCAGCAGTCGAACCCAGCGGGACGCGCTGACCCAGTACTTC. Translating it yields CASSRTQRDALTQYF.

The chain carries TRBV21-1 and TRBJ1-2; the table's D call of TRBD1 was not tested on the DNA. TRBV21-1 constitutes a pseudogene. The CDR3 loop spans 14 amino acids. CDR3 nucleotide sequence: TGTGCCAGCAGCAGGGGACACAAACTGGATGGCTACACCTTC. Translating it yields CASSRGHKLDGYTF.

The chain links TRBV5-1 to TRBJ1-1; maybe TRBD1 (6 bases). The CDR3 is 15 amino acids. Germline assignment: CDR1 SGHRS and CDR2 YFSETQ. V lost 3 bases and J 1 base, leaving 13 bases between the germline ends. CDR3 sequence (DNA): TGCGCCAGCAGCTACGGTACAGGGCAGAACACTGAAGCTTTCTTT. Protein: CASSYGTGQNTEAFF.

For the CDR3, the DNA is TGTGCCATCAGCAAAGGATCTAGCAATCAGCCCCAGCATTTT. Translated, it gives CAISKGSSNQPQHF. The chain couples TRBV10-3 to TRBJ1-5; no clear D gene. The germline V and J ends were trimmed by 6 bases and 0 bases, with 9 bases remaining between them. The CDR3 runs to 14 residues. Germline V gene lookup returns CDR1 ENHRY and CDR2 SYGVKD.

The V gene is TRBV13, the J gene TRBJ1-2; D is ambiguous. Trimming pared 5 bases from V and 8 bases from J, leaving 18 bases between. CDR3 length: 14 residues. The germline V gene encodes CDR1 PRHDT and CDR2 FYEKMQ (reference sequence). The CDR3 loop is CASSPRAYWRGYTF. CDR3 in DNA: TGTGCCAGCAGCCCAAGGGCGTACTGGCGGGGCTACACCTTC.

This clone was seen a few times. The J gene is TRBJ1-1, the V gene TRBV7-2, with a tentative D call TRBD1 (6 bases). Deletions cut 5 bases from V and 4 bases from J, with 14 bases between. CDR3 length: 14 residues. Germline V gives CDR1 SGHTA, CDR2 FQGNSA. In nucleotides, the CDR3 is TGTGCCAGCAGCCGCAGGGAGGGGGGCACTGAAGCTTTCTTT. It is translated as CASSRREGGTEAFF.

This clone was observed a few times. CDR3: CASSLGTQNYNEQFF. As DNA, the CDR3 is TGTGCCAGCAGCTTAGGGACCCAGAACTACAATGAGCAGTTCTTC. The chain couples TRBV11-2 to TRBJ2-1; the D is unclear. Germline V gene lookup returns CDR1 SGHAT and CDR2 FQNNGV. This CDR3 is built from 15 residues. Trimming took off 1 base at V and 3 bases at J, with 10 bases between the two ends.

The genes are TRBV5-1 and TRBJ2-7; D may be TRBD1 (6 bases). Germline V gene lookup returns CDR1 SGHRS and CDR2 YFSETQ. This CDR3 comprises 13 residues. The V end was cut by 0 bases, the J end by 6 bases, with 10 bases between. The CDR3 coding sequence is TGCGCCAGCAGCTTGGGAAAAGGGGGCGAGCAGTACTTC. Translating gives CASSLGKGGEQYF. Looking up the rest from reference TRBV5-1 and TRBJ2-7 gives the full variable domain: KAGVTQTPRYLIKTRGQQVTLSCSPISGHRSVSWYQQTPGQGLQFLFEYFSETQRNKGNFPGRFSGRQFSNSRSEMNVSTLELGDSALYLCASSLGKGGEQYFGPGTRLTVT.

The gene calls are TRBV6-5 and TRBJ2-7; possibly TRBD1 for D (6 bases). The CDR3 sequence is 14 residues long. Trimming stripped 6 bases from V and 1 base from J, with 13 bases between. Germline V gene lookup returns CDR1 MNHEY and CDR2 SVGAGI. The CDR3 nucleotides read TGTGCCAGCAGGAAAAGGACAGCTTCCTACGAGCAGTACTTC. This encodes CASRKRTASYEQYF.

The chain is built from TRBV5-1 and TRBJ2-7; a weak D match, TRBD1 (6 bases). Deletions cut 0 bases from V and 5 bases from J, with 15 bases between. Germline V gives CDR1 SGHRS, CDR2 YFSETQ. The CDR3 has 15 amino acids. The CDR3 reads CASSLVDRRSNEQYF. CDR3 nucleotide sequence: TGCGCCAGCAGCTTGGTGGACAGACGATCTAACGAGCAGTACTTC.

The chain joins TRBV28 to TRBJ2-7; 8 bases align to TRBD2. J was trimmed by 4 bases and V by 3 bases; bases with no gene match: 5. This CDR3 has 14 residues. In germline, CDR1 is MDHEN, CDR2 SYDVKM. The CDR3 DNA is TGTGCCAGCAGTTTGGGACTAGTGGGATACGAGCAGTACTTC. Encoded protein: CASSLGLVGYEQYF.

The rearrangement uses TRBV9 and TRBJ2-2; 8 positions agree with TRBD2. V was clipped by 3 bases and J by 6 bases; unmatched bases: 4. CDR1 and CDR2 from the germline V gene are SGDLS and YYNGEE. This CDR3 region has 14 residues. As DNA, the CDR3 is TGTGCCAGCAGCGGAGCGGGAGTGTCCGGGGAGCTGTTTTTT. As protein: CASSGAGVSGELFF.

V gene TRBV2 combines with J gene TRBJ2-5, with TRBD2 matching 10 bases. The CDR3 is made up of 13 amino acids. Trimming at V came to 3 bases and at J to 7 bases, leaving 2 bases not matched to a gene. From germline, CDR1 is SNHLY and CDR2 FYNNEI. CDR3 DNA sequence: TGTGCCAGCAGTGAGACTAGCGGGTGGACCCAGTACTTC. Amino acid sequence: CASSETSGWTQYF.

This clone has a single count. The chain has TRBV4-2 and TRBJ2-7; D not certain. The CDR3 is 15 amino acids. Trimming cost V 0 bases and J 4 bases, with 13 bases left between them. Germline CDR1 reads LGHNA; CDR2 reads YNFKEQ. The CDR3, as DNA: TGTGCCAGCAGCCAAGATTTACCGTTATCTTACGAGCAGTACTTC. It is translated as CASSQDLPLSYEQYF.

The J gene is TRBJ2-3, the V gene TRBV6-4; TRBD2 matches 8 bases. CDR3 length: 14 residues. J gave up 3 bases and V 4 bases, and 3 bases lay outside the gene matches. The V gene's germline CDR1 is MRHNA and CDR2 SNTAGT. The CDR3 DNA reads TGTGCCAGCAGTGCACGGGAGGGGACAGATACGCAGTATTTT. Encoded protein: CASSAREGTDTQYF.

This clone was detected only a few times. J is TRBJ1-5 and V is TRBV30; 9 bases map to TRBD1. This CDR3 comprises 15 residues. V lost 5 bases, J lost 6 bases, and 11 bases stayed unmatched. The V gene's germline CDR1 is GTSNPN and CDR2 SVGIG (reference sequence). This CDR3 reads CAWSGGQGEFQPQHF. CDR3 bases: TGTGCCTGGTCAGGGGGACAGGGAGAATTTCAGCCCCAGCATTTT.

This clone was recorded a few times. V usage is TRBV15 and J usage is TRBJ2-3, with TRBD2 identical over 10 bases. The germline V gene encodes CDR1 LNHNV and CDR2 YYDKDF (reference sequence). Trimming removed 9 bases from V and 0 bases from J; junction bases left unmatched: 9. The CDR3 is made up of 16 amino acids. The CDR3 spells CATARTSGASTDTQYF. CDR3 nucleotide sequence: TGTGCCACAGCTCGGACTAGCGGAGCAAGCACAGATACGCAGTATTTT.

This rearrangement joins TRBV5-1 to TRBJ1-2; D might be TRBD1 (6 bases). The V end lost 1 base, the J end lost 3 bases, and 13 bases lay between the germline ends. The CDR3 is 15 amino acids. Germline-derived CDR1 and CDR2 are SGHRS and YFSETQ. The CDR3 DNA reads TGCGCCAGCAGCTTGTCTGGGGGCGTGGACTATGGCTACACCTTC. Translated, it gives CASSLSGGVDYGYTF.

Only one count was recorded for this clone. The chain carries TRBV12-5 and TRBJ2-1; 12 nucleotides agree with TRBD1. CDR1 is LGHNT and CDR2 is FRNRAP in the germline V gene. The CDR3 runs to 15 residues. V lost 1 base and J lost 6; bases outside the gene matches: 1. The CDR3 DNA sequence: TGTGCTAGTGGTTTGGCGGGACAGGGGGCCAATGAGCAGTTCTTC. Its protein is CASGLAGQGANEQFF.

The chain couples TRBV7-2 to TRBJ1-2; no definite D call. V was clipped by 1 base and J by 6 bases, with 18 bases between them. CDR1 is SGHTA, CDR2 FQGNSA, per germline. CDR3 length: 16 residues. The CDR3 region is CASSLGFGRGEDGYTF. In DNA, the CDR3 is TGTGCCAGCAGCTTAGGGTTCGGGCGGGGAGAGGATGGCTACACCTTC.

The V call is TRBV6-5, the J call TRBJ2-7, with 7 positions matching TRBD1. V was pared by 6 bases and J by 2 bases, with 10 bases of the junction left unmatched. The germline CDR1 and CDR2 sequences are MNHEY and SVGAGI. The CDR3 is 15 residues long. The CDR3 loop is CASRPNRGSTYEQYF. The CDR3 DNA reads TGTGCCAGCAGACCCAACAGGGGATCAACCTACGAGCAGTACTTC.

This rearrangement joins TRBV6-5 to TRBJ2-7; TRBD1 is a possible D gene (5 bases). This CDR3 has 13 residues. Germline V gene lookup returns CDR1 MNHEY and CDR2 SVGAGI. Trimming cost V 2 bases and J 5 bases, with 10 bases left between them. CDR3 in DNA: TGTGCCAGCAGTTACCCACCCAGGGACGAGCAGTACTTC. This gives the protein CASSYPPRDEQYF.